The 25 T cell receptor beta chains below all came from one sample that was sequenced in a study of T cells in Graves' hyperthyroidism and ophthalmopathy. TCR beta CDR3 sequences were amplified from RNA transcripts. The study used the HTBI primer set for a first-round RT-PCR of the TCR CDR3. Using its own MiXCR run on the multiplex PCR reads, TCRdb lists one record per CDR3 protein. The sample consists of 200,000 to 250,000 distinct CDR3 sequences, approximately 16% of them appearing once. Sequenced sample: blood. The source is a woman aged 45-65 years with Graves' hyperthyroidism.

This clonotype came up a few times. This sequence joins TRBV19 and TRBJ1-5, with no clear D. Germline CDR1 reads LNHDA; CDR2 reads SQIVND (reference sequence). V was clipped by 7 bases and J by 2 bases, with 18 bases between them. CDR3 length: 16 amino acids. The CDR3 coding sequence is TGTGCCAGTAAAGTTGTAGAGGGTCGCGGCAATCAGCCCCAGCATTTT. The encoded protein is CASKVVEGRGNQPQHF.

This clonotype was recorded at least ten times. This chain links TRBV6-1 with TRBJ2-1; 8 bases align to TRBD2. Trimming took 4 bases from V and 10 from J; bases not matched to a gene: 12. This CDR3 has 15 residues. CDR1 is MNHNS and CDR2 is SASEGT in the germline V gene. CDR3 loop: CASSADPTSGGEQFF. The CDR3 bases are TGTGCCAGCAGTGCAGACCCAACCTCGGGGGGGGAGCAGTTCTTC.

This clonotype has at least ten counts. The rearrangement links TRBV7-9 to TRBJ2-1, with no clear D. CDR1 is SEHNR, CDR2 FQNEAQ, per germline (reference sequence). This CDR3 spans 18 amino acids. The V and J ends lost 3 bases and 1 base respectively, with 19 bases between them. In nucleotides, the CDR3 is TGTGCCAGCAGCTTTGGTGGTCATGGGGTCGGGTCCTACAATGAGCAGTTCTTC. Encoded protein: CASSFGGHGVGSYNEQFF.

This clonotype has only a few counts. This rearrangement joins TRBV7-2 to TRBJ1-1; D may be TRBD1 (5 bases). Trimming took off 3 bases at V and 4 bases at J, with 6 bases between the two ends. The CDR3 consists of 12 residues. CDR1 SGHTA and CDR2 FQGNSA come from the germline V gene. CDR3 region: CASSFGTTEAFF. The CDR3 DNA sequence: TGTGCCAGCAGCTTCGGGACCACTGAAGCTTTCTTT.

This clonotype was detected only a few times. The CDR3 reads CASSSGGAQMNSPLHF. The DNA for the CDR3 is TGTGCCAGCAGCTCAGGGGGGGCGCAGATGAATTCACCCCTCCACTTT. V is TRBV11-3 and J is TRBJ1-6, with 7 bases identical to TRBD1. The CDR3 is 16 residues long. CDR1 and CDR2 (germline): SGHNT, YENEEA. With 4 bases clipped from V and 7 bases from J, the junction kept 10 bases outside the gene matches. Together with reference TRBV11-3 and TRBJ1-6, the CDR3 gives the full variable domain: EAGVVQSPRYKIIEKKQPVAFWCNPISGHNTLYWYLQNLGQGPELLIRYENEEAVDDSQLPKDRFSAERLKGVDSTLKIQPAELGDSAVYLCASSSGGAQMNSPLHFGNGTRLTVT.

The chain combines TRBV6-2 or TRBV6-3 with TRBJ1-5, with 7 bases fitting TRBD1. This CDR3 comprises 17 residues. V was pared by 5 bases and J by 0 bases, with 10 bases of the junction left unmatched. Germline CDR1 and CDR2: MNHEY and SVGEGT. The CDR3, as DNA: TGTGCCAGCAGTCACGAAACCCAGGGGGATAGCAATCAGCCCCAGCATTTT. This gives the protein CASSHETQGDSNQPQHF.

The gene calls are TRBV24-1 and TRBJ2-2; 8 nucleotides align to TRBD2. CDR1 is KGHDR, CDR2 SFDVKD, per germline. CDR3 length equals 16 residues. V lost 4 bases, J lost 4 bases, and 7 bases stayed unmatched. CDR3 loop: CATSDQLAEGTGELFF. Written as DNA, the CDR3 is TGTGCCACCAGTGACCAACTAGCGGAAGGCACCGGGGAGCTGTTTTTT.

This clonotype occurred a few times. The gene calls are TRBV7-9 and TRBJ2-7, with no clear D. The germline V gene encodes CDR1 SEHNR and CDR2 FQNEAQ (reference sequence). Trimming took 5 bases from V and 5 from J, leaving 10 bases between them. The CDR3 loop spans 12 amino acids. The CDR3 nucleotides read TGTGCCAGCAGCGTGGCGTTTAACGAGCAGTACTTC. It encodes CASSVAFNEQYF.

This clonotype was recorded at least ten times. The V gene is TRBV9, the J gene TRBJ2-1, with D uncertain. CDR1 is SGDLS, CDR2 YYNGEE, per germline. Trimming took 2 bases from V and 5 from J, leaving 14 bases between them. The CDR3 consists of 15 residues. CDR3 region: CASSVGLVSHNEQFF. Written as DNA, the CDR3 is TGTGCCAGCAGCGTCGGGTTAGTATCCCACAATGAGCAGTTCTTC.

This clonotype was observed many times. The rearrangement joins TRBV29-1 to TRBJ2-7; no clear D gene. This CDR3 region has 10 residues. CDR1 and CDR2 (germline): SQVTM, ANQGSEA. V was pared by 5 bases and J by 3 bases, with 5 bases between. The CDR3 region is CSVTIYEQYF. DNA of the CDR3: TGCAGCGTTACCATCTACGAGCAGTACTTC.

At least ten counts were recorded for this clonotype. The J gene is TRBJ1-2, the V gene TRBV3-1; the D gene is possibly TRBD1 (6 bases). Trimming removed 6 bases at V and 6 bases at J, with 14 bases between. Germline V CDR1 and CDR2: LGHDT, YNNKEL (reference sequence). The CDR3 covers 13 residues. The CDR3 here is CASRIGGSNGYTF. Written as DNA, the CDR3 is TGTGCCAGCAGGATAGGGGGAAGTAATGGCTACACCTTC.

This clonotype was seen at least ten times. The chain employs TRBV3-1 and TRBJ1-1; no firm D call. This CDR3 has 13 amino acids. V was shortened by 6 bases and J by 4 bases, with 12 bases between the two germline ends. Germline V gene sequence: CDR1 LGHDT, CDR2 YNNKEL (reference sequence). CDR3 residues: CASSRVRPTEAFF. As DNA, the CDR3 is TGTGCCAGCAGTCGCGTCAGGCCCACTGAAGCTTTCTTT.

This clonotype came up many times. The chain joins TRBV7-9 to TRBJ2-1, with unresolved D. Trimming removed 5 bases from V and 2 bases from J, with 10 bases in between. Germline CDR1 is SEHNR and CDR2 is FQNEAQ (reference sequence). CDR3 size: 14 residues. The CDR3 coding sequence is TGTGCCAGCAGCAGCAAAAATACCTACAATGAGCAGTTCTTC. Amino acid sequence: CASSSKNTYNEQFF.

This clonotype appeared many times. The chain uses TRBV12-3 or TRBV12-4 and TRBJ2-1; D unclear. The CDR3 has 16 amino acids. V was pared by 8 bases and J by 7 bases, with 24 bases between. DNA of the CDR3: TGTGCCAGCCACCTCGAAGGGCCTCTGGGCGTAAATGAGCAGTTCTTC. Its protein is CASHLEGPLGVNEQFF.

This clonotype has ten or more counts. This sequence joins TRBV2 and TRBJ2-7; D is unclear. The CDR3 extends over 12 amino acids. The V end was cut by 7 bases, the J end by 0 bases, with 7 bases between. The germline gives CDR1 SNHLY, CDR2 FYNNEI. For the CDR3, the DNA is TGTGCCAGCACGGGCGACTCCTACGAGCAGTACTTC. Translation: CASTGDSYEQYF.

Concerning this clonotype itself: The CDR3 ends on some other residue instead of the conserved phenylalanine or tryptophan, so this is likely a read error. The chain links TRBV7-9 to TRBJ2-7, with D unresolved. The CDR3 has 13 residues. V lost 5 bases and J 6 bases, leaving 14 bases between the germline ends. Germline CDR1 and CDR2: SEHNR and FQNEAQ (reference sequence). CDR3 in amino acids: CASSPAVQVEQYL. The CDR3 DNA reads TGTGCCAGCAGCCCCGCGGTCCAGGTCGAGCAGTACCTC.

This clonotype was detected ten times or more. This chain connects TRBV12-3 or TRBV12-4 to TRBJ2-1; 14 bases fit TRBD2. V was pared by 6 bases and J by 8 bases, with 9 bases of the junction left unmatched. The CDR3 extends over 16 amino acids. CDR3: CASRTGTSGSGYEQFF. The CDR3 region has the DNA TGTGCCAGCAGGACCGGGACTAGCGGGAGTGGCTATGAGCAGTTCTTC.

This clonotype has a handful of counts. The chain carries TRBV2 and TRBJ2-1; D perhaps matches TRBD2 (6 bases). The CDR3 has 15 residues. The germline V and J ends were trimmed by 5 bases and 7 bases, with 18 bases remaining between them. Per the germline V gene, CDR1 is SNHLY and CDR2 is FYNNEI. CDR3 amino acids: CASSYVVLAVNEQFF. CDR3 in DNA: TGTGCCAGCAGTTACGTCGTGTTAGCGGTTAATGAGCAGTTCTTC.

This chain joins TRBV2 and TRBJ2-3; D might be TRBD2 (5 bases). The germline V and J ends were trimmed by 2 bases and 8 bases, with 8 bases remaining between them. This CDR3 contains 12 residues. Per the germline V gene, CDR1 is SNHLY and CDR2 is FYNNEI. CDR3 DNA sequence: TGTGCCAGCAGTGAATCCGGAGGTACGCAGTATTTT. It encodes CASSESGGTQYF.

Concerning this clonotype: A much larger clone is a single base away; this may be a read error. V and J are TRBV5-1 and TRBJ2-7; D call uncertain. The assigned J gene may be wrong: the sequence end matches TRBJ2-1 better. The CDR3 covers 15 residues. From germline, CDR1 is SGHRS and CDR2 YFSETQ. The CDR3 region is CASSPDGPGYYEQFF. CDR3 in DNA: TGCGCCAGCAGCCCAGACGGACCTGGGTACTACGAGCAGTTCTTC.

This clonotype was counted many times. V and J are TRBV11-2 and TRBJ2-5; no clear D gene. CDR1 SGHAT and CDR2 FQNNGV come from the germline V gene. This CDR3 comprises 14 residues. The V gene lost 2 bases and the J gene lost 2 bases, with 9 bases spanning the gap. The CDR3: CASSLRVGQETQYF. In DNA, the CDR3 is TGTGCCAGCAGCTTAAGGGTAGGGCAAGAGACCCAGTACTTC.

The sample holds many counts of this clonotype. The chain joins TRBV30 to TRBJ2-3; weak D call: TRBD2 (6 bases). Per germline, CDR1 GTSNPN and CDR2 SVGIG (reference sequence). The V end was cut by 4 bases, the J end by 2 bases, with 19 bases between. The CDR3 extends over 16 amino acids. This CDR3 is CAWTHRWGENTDTQYF. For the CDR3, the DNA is TGTGCCTGGACCCACAGGTGGGGGGAGAACACAGATACGCAGTATTTT.

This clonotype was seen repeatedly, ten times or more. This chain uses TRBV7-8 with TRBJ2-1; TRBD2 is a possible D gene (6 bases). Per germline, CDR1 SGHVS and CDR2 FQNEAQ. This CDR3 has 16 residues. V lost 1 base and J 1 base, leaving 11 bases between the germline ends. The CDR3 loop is CASSLGAGSSYNEQFF. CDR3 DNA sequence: TGTGCCAGCAGCTTAGGGGCGGGATCGTCCTACAATGAGCAGTTCTTC.

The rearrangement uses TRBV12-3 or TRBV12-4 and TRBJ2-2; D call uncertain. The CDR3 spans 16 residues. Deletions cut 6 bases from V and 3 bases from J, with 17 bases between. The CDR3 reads CASSRNLGPHTGELFF. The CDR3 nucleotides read TGTGCCAGCAGCCGTAACCTAGGTCCTCACACCGGGGAGCTGTTTTTT.

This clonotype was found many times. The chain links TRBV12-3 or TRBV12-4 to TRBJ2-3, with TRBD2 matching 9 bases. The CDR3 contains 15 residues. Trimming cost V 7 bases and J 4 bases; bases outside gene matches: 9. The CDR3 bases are TGTGCCAGCACTTTTAGGACTAGCGCCGCAGATACGCAGTATTTT. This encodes CASTFRTSAADTQYF.